One sample yielded the 2 T cell receptor beta chains listed below, sequenced in a study of T cells in Graves' hyperthyroidism and ophthalmopathy. TCR beta CDR3 regions were amplified from RNA. HTBI primers were the set used in a first-round RT-PCR of the TCR CDR3. One entry per CDR3 protein, called by TCRdb with MiXCR from the multiplex PCR reads. The table has 600,000 or so distinct CDR3 sequences, more than 14% seen once. The specimen sequenced was blood. These receptors came from a woman between 50 and 59 years old with Graves' ophthalmopathy.

The V gene is TRBV7-2, the J gene TRBJ2-5, with 10 bases that match TRBD2. The CDR3 has 15 residues. Germline CDR1 is SGHTA and CDR2 is FQGNSA. V shed 4 bases, J shed 5 bases, and the junction held 7 bases outside the gene matches. The CDR3 nucleotides are TGTGCCAGCAGCTCGGGACTAGCGACCCTCGAGACCCAGTACTTC. It specifies CASSSGLATLETQYF.

This clonotype was seen at least ten times. The chain employs TRBV9 and TRBJ2-3, with TRBD2 matching over 14 bases. CDR1 is SGDLS, CDR2 YYNGEE, per germline. V lost 4 bases and J lost 4; bases outside the gene matches: 8. The CDR3 length is 17 residues. CDR3 amino acids: CASSKTSGRAVPDTQYF. CDR3 bases: TGTGCCAGCAGCAAGACTAGCGGGAGGGCGGTCCCAGATACGCAGTATTTT.